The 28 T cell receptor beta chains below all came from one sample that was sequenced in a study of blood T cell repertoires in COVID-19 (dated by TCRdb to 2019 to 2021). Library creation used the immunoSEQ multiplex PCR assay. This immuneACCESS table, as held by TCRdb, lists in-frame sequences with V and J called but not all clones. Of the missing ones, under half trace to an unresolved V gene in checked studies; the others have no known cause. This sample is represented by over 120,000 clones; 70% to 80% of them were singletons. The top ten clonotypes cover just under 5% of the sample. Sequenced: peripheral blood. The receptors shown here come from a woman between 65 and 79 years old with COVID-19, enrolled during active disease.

The CDR3 nucleotides are TGTGCCTGGAGTGAAGGGACACCTTTCCTCAGCGCGAACACTGAAGCTTTCTTT. Amino acids: CAWSEGTPFLSANTEAFF. The chain employs TRBV30 and TRBJ1-1; D might be TRBD1 (6 bases). Trimming removed 1 base from V and 1 base from J, with 22 bases in between. The CDR3 extends over 18 amino acids. Germline CDR1 GTSNPN, CDR2 SVGIG (reference sequence).

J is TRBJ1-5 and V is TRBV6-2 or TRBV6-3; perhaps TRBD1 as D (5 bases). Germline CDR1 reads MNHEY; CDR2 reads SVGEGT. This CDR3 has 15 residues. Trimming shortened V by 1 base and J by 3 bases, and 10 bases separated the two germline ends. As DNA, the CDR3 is TGTGCCAGCAGTTACTTGCAGGGAAACAATCAGCCCCAGCATTTT. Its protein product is CASSYLQGNNQPQHF.

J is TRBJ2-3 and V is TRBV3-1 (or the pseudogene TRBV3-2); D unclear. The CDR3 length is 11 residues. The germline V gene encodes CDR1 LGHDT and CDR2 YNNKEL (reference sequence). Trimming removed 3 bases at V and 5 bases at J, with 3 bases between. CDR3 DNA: TGTGCCAGCAGCCAGAGAGATACGCAGTATTTT. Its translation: CASSQRDTQYF.

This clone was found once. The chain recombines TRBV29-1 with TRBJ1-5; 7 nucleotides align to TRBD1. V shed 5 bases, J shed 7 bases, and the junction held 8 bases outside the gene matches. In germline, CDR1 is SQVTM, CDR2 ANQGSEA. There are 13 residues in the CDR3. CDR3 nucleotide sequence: TGCAGCGTTATGACAGGGCTGGGGCAGCCCCAGCATTTT. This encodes CSVMTGLGQPQHF.

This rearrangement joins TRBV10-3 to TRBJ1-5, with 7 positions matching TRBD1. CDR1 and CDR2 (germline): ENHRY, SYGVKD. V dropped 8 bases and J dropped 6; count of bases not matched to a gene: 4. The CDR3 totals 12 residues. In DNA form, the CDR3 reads TGTGCCATCGGGCCAGGGGGTCAGCCCCAGCATTTT. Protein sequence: CAIGPGGQPQHF.

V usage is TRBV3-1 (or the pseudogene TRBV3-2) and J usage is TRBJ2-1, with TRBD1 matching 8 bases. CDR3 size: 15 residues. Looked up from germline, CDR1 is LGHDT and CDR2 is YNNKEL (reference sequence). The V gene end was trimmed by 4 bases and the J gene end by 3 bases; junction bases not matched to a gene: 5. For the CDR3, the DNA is TGTGCCAGCAGCCCGGACAGGGCTCTCTACAATGAGCAGTTCTTC. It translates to CASSPDRALYNEQFF.

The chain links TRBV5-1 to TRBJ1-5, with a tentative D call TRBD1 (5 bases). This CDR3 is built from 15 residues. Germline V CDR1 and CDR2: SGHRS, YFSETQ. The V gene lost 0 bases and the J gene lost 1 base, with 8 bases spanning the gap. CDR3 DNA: TGCGCCAGCAGCTTGGGGGGGAGGAGCAATCAGCCCCAGCATTTT. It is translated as CASSLGGRSNQPQHF.

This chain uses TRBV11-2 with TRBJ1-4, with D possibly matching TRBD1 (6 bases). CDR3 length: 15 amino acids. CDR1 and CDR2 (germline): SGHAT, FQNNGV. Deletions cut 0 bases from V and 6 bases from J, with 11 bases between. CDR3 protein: CASSLEGGGYEKLFF. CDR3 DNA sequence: TGTGCCAGCAGCTTAGAGGGAGGGGGTTATGAAAAACTGTTTTTT.

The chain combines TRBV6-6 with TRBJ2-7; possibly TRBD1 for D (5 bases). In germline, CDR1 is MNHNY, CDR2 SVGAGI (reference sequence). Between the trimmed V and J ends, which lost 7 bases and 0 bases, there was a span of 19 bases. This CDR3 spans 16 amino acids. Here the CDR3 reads CASTMQRQGYSYEQYF. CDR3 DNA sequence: TGTGCCAGCACCATGCAACGGCAGGGTTACTCCTACGAGCAGTACTTC.

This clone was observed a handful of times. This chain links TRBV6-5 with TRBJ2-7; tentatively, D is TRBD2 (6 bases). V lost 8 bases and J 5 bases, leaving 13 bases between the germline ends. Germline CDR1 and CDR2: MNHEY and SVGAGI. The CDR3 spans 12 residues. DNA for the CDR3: TGTGCCAGCGGGACGTCGGGGGACGAGCAGTACTTC. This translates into CASGTSGDEQYF.

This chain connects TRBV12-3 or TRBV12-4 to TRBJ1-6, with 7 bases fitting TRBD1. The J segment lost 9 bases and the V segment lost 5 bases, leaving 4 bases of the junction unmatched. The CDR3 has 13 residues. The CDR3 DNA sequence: TGTGCCAGCAGTCACGACAGGGCTTCACCCCTCCACTTT. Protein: CASSHDRASPLHF.

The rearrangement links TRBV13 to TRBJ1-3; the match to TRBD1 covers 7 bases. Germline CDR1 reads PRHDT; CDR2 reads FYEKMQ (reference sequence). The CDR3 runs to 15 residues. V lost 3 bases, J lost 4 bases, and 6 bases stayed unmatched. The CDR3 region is CASSLNRGEGNTIYF. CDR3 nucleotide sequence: TGTGCCAGCAGCTTGAACAGGGGAGAAGGAAACACCATATATTTT.

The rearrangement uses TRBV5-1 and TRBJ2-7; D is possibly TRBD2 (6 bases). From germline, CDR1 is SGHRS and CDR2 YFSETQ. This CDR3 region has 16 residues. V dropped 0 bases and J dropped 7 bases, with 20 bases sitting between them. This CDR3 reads CASSLGGRRELGEQYF. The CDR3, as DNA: TGCGCCAGCAGCTTGGGCGGGCGGAGGGAGTTGGGGGAGCAGTACTTC.

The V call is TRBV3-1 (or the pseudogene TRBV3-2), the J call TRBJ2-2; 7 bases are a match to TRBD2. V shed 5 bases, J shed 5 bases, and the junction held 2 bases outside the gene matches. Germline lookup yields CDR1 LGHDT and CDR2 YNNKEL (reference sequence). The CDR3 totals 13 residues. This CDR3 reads CASSARETGELFF. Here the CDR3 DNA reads TGTGCCAGCAGCGCGCGGGAGACCGGGGAGCTGTTTTTT.

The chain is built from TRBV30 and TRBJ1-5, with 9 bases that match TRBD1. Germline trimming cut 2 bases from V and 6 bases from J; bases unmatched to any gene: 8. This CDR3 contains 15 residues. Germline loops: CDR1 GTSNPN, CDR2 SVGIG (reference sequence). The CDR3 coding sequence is TGTGCCTGGAGTTCTACCGGGACAGGGACTCAGCCCCAGCATTTT. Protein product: CAWSSTGTGTQPQHF.

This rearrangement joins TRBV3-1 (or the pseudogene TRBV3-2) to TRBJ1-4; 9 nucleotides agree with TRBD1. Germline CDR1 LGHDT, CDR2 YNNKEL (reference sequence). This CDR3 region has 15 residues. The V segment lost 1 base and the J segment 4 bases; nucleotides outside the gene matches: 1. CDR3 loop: CASSQGTGVNEKLFF. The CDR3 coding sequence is TGTGCCAGCAGCCAAGGGACAGGGGTTAATGAAAAACTGTTTTTT.

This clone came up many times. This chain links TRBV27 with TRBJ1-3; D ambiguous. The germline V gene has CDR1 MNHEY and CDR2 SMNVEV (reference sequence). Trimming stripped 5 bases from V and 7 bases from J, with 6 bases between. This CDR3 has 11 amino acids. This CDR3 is CASSAGNTIYF. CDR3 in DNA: TGTGCCAGCAGTGCCGGGAACACCATATATTTT.

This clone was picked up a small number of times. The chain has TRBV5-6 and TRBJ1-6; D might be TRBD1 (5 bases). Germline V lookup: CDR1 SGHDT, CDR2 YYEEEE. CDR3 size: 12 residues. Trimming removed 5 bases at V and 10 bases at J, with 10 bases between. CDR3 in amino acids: CASSIWGSPLHF. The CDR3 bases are TGTGCCAGCAGTATCTGGGGCTCACCCCTCCACTTT. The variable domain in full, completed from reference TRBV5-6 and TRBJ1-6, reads DAGVTQSPTHLIKTRGQQVTLRCSPKSGHDTVSWYQQALGQGPQFIFQYYEEEERQRGNFPDRFSGHQFPNYSSELNVNALLLGDSALYLCASSIWGSPLHFGNGTRLTVT.

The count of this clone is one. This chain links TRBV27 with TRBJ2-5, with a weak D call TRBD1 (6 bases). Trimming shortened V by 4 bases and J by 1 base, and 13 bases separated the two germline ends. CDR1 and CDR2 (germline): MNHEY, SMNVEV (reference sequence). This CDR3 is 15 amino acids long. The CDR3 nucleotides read TGTGCCAGCAGTTCCCGGCAAGGGGGCCAAGAGACCCAGTACTTC. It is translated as CASSSRQGGQETQYF.

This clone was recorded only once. CDR3 residues: CASSVGLGDRAGGGAFF. Here the CDR3 DNA reads TGTGCCAGCAGCGTAGGTCTAGGGGACAGGGCAGGCGGGGGAGCTTTCTTT. This chain uses TRBV9 with TRBJ1-1; 9 positions match TRBD1. J lost 10 bases, V lost 0 bases, and 16 bases had no gene match. CDR3 length equals 17 residues. The germline V gene encodes CDR1 SGDLS and CDR2 YYNGEE.

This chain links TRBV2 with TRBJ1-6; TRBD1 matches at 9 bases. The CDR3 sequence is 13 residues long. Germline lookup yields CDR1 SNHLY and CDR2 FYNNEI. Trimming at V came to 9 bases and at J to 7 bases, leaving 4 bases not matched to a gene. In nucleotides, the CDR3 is TGTGCCAGGGCGACAGGGGGGAATTCACCCCTCCACTTT. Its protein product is CARATGGNSPLHF.

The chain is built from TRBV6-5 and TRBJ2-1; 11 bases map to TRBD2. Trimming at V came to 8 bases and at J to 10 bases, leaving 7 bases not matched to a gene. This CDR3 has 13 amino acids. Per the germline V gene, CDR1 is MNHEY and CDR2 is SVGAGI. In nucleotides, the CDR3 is TGTGCCAGCTTGGGACTAGCGGCATTAGAGCAGTTCTTC. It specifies CASLGLAALEQFF.

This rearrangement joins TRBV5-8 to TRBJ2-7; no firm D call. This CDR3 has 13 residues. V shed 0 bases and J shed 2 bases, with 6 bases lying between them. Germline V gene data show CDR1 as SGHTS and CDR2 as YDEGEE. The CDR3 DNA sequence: TGTGCCAGCAGCTTGGGACGGGCCTACGAGCAGTACTTC. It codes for CASSLGRAYEQYF.

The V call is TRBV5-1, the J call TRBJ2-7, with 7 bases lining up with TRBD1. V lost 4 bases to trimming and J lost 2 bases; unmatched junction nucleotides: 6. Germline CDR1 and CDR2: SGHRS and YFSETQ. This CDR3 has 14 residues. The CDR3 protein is CASSPSGTAYEQYF. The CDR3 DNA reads TGCGCCAGCAGCCCCTCGGGGACAGCCTACGAGCAGTACTTC.

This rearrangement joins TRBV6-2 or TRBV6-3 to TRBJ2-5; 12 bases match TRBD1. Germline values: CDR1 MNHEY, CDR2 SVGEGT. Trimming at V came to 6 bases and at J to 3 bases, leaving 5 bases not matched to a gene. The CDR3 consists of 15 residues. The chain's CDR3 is CASSPGTGGEETQYF. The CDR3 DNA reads TGTGCCAGCAGCCCCGGGACAGGGGGCGAAGAGACCCAGTACTTC.

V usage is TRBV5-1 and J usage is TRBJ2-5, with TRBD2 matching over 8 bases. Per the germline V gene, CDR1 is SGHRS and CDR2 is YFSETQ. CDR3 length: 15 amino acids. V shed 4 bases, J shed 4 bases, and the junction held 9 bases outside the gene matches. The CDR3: CASSPGLGVGETQYF. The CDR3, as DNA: TGCGCCAGCAGCCCGGGACTAGGTGTGGGAGAGACCCAGTACTTC.

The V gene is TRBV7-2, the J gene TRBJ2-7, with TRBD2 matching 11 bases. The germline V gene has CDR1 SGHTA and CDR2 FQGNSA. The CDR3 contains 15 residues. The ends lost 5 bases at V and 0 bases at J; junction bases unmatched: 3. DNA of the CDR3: TGTGCCAGCAGCCTAACTAGCGGGGGCTCCTACGAGCAGTACTTC. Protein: CASSLTSGGSYEQYF.

As DNA, the CDR3 is TGTGCCAGCAGCCCCGGTCCCGACAGGAACACCGGGGAGCTGTTTTTT. Its protein is CASSPGPDRNTGELFF. V and J are TRBV5-4 and TRBJ2-2, with D tentatively TRBD1 (5 bases). From germline, CDR1 is SGHNT and CDR2 YYREEE (reference sequence). V was trimmed by 4 bases and J by 1 base, leaving 14 bases between them. This CDR3 comprises 16 residues.